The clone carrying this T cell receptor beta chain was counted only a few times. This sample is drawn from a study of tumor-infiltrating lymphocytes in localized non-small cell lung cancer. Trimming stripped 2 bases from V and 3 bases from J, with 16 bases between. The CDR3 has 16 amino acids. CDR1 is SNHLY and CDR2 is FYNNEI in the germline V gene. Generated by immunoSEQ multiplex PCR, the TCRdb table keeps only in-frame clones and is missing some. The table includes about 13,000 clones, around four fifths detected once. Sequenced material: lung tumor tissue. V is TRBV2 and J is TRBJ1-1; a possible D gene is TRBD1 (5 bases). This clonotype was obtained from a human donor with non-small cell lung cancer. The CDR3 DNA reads TGTGCCAGCAGTGAATTGGGGGTGAGTCGGTACACTGAAGCTTTCTTT. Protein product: CASSELGVSRYTEAFF.